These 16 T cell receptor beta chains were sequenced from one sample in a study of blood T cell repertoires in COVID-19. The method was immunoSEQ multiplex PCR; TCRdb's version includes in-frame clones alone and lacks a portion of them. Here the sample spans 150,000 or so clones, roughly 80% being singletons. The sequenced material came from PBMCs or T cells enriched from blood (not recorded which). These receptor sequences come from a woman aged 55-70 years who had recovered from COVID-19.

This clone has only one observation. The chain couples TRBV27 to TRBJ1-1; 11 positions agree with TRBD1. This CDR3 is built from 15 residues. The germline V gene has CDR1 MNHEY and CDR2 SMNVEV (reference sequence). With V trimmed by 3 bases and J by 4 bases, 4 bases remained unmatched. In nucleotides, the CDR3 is TGTGCCAGCAGTTTGGGACAGGGGGTGAGCACTGAAGCTTTCTTT. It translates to CASSLGQGVSTEAFF.

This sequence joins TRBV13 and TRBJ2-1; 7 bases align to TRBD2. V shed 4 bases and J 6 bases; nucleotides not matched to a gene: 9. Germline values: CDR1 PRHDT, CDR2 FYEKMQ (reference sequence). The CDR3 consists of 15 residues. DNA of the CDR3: TGTGCCAGCAGCTCCCGGACTAGTTCTCGCAATGAGCAGTTCTTC. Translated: CASSSRTSSRNEQFF.

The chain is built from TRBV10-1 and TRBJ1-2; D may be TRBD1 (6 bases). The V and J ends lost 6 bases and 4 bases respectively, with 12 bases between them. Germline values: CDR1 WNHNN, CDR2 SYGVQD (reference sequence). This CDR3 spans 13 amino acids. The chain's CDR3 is CASSRDTSYGYTF. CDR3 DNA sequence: TGCGCCAGCAGCCGGGACACTTCCTATGGCTACACCTTC.

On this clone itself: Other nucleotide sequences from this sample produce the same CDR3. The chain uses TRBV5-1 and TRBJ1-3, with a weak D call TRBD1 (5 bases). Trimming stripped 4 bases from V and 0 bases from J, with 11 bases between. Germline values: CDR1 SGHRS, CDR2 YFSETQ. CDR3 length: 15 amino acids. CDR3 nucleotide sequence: TGCGCCAGCAGCCCAGGGCAGGGCTCTGGAAACACCATATATTTT. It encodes CASSPGQGSGNTIYF.

CDR3 loop: CASSPREISGNTIYF. The DNA of the CDR3 is TGTGCCAGCAGTCCCCGGGAGATCTCTGGAAACACCATATATTTT. This chain links TRBV6-5 with TRBJ1-3; D remains ambiguous. The germline gives CDR1 MNHEY, CDR2 SVGAGI. This CDR3 is 15 amino acids long. The ends were cut back, 5 bases at V and 0 bases at J, with 11 bases in the middle.

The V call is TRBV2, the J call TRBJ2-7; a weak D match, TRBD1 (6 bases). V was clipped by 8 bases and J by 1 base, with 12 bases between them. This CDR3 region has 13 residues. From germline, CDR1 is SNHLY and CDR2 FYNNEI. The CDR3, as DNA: TGTGCCAGCCGACAGGCGATATCCTACGAGCAGTACTTC. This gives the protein CASRQAISYEQYF.

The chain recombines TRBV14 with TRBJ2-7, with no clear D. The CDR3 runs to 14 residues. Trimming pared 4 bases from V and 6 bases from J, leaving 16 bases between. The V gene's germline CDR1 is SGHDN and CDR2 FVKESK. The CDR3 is CASSPYQATVEQYF. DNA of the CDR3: TGTGCCAGCAGCCCTTACCAAGCGACGGTCGAGCAGTACTTC.

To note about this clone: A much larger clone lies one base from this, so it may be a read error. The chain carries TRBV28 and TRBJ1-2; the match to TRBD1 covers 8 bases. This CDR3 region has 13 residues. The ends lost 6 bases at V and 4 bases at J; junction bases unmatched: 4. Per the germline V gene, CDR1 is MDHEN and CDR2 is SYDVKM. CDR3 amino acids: CASSADRAYGYTF. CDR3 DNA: TGTGCCAGCAGCGCGGACAGGGCCTATGGCTACACCTTC.

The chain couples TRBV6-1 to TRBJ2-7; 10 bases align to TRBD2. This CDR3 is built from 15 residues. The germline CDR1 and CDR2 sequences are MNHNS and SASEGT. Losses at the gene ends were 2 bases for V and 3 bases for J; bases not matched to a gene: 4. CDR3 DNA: TGTGCCAGCAGTGAAAGCGGGGGGGCCGTCTACGAGCAGTACTTC. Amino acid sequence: CASSESGGAVYEQYF.

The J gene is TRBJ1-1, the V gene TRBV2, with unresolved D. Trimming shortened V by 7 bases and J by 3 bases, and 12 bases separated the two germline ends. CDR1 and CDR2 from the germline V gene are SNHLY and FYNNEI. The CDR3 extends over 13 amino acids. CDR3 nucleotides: TGTGCCAGCACCACCATGGCGGACACTGAAGCTTTCTTT. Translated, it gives CASTTMADTEAFF. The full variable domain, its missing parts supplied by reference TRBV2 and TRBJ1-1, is EPEVTQTPSHQVTQMGQEVILRCVPISNHLYFYWYRQILGQKVEFLVSFYNNEISEKSEIFDDQFSVERPDGSNFTLKIRSTKLEDSAMYFCASTTMADTEAFFGQGTRLTVV.

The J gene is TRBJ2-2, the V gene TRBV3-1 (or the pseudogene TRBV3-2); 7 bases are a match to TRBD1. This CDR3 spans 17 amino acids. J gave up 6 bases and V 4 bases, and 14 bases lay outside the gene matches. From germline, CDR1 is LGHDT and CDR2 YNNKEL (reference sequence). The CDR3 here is CASSRHPTGQIAGELFF. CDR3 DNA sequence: TGTGCCAGCAGCCGCCACCCGACAGGGCAGATTGCCGGGGAGCTGTTTTTT.

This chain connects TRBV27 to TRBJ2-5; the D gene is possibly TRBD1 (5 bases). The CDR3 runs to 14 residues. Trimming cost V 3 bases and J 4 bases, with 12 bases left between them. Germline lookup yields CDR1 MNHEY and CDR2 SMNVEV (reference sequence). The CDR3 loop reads CASSLKGPRETQYF. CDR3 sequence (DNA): TGTGCCAGCAGTTTGAAGGGGCCTCGAGAGACCCAGTACTTC.

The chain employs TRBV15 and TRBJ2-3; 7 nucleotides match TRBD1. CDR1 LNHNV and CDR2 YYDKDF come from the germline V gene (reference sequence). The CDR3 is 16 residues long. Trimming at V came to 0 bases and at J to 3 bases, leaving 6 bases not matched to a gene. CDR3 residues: CATSRDTRGRTDTQYF. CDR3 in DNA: TGTGCCACCAGCAGAGATACAAGGGGGCGAACAGATACGCAGTATTTT.

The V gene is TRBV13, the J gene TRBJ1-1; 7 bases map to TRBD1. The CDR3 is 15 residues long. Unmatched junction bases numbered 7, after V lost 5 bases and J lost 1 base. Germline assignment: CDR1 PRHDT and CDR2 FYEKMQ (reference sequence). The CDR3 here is CASSGRDSKNTEAFF. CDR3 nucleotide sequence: TGTGCCAGCAGCGGAAGGGACAGTAAGAACACTGAAGCTTTCTTT.

CDR3 region: CASSYSSGFYNSPLHF. The CDR3 bases are TGTGCCAGCAGTTACTCTTCGGGGTTCTATAATTCACCCCTCCACTTT. This chain links TRBV6-5 with TRBJ1-6; D gene unclear. This CDR3 is 16 amino acids long. The germline gives CDR1 MNHEY, CDR2 SVGAGI. The germline V and J ends were trimmed by 0 bases and 3 bases, with 9 bases remaining between them.

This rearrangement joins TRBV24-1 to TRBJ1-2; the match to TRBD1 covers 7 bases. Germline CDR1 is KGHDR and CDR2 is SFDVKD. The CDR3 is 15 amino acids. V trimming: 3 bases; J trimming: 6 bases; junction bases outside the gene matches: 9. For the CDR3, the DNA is TGTGCCACCAGTGATCCAAAACAGGGGCCGGATGGCTACACCTTC. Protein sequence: CATSDPKQGPDGYTF.